This entry concerns a single T cell receptor (beta chain). Its antigen is undetermined. The sample comes from a study of long-term antiretroviral therapy in people with HIV. General observations from the study: Compared with controls, HIV repertoires showed narrower CDR3 length ranges.

The assay, immunoSEQ v3.0, was run at survey level. The protocol was immunoSEQ multiplex PCR, while the TCRdb copy is restricted to in-frame clones and leaves out a portion. Of around 13,000 clones in the sample, 82% are singletons; the top ten hold roughly 15%. CDR1 is SGHNT and CDR2 is YYREEE in the germline V gene (reference sequence). The ends were cut back, 2 bases at V and 4 bases at J, with 12 bases in the middle. There are 14 residues in the CDR3. The chain couples TRBV5-4 to TRBJ2-5; possible D gene TRBD1, 7 bases. This TCR came from a woman aged 40-49 years with HIV. This sample comprised unsorted PBMCs, obtained 1.8 years before starting antiretroviral therapy. CDR3 loop: CASSLTQGGETQYF. The DNA for the CDR3 is TGTGCCAGCAGCTTAACCCAGGGGGGAGAGACCCAGTACTTC.